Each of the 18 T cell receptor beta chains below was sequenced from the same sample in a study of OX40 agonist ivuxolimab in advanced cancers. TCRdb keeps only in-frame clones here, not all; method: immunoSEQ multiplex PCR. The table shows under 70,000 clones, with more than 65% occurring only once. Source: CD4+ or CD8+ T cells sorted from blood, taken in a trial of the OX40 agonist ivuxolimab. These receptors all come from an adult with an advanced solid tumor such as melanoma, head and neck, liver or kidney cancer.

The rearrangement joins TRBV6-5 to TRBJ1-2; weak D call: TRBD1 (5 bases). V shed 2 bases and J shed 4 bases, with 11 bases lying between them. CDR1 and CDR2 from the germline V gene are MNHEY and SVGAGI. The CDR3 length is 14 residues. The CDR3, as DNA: TGTGCCAGCAGTTACGGGGGTTCGGTCTATGGCTACACCTTC. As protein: CASSYGGSVYGYTF.

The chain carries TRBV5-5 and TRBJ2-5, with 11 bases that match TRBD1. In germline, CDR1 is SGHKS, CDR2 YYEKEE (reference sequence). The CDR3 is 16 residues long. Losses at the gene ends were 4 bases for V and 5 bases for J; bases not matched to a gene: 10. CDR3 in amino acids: CASSPPRTGGGETQYF. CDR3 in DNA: TGTGCCAGCAGCCCCCCACGGACAGGGGGCGGCGAGACCCAGTACTTC. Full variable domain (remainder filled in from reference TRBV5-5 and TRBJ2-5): DAGVTQSPTHLIKTRGQQVTLRCSPISGHKSVSWYQQVLGQGPQFIFQYYEKEERGRGNFPDRFSARQFPNYSSELNVNALLLGDSALYLCASSPPRTGGGETQYFGPGTRLLVL.

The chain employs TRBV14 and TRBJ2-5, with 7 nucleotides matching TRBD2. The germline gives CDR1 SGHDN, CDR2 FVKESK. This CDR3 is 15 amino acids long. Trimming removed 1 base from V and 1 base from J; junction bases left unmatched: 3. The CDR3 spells CASSQASGPQETQYF. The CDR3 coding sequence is TGTGCCAGCAGCCAAGCTAGCGGTCCCCAAGAGACCCAGTACTTC.

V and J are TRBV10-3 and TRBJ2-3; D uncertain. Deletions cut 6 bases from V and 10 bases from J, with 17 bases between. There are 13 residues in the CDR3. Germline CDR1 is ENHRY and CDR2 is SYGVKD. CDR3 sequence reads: CAISPSPNLAQYF. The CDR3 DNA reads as TGTGCCATCAGCCCTTCTCCCAACTTGGCGCAGTATTTT.

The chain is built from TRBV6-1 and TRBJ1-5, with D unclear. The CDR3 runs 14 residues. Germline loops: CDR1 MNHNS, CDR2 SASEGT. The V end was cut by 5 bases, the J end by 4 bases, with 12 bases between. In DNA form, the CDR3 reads TGTGCCAGCAGTATGAGGGTAAATAATCAGCCCCAGCATTTT. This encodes CASSMRVNNQPQHF.

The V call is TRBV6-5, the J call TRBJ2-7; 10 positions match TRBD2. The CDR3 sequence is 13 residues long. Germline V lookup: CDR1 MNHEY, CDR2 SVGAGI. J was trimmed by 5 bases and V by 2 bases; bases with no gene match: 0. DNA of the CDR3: TGTGCCAGCAGTTACACTAGCGGGGACGAGCAGTACTTC. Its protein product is CASSYTSGDEQYF.

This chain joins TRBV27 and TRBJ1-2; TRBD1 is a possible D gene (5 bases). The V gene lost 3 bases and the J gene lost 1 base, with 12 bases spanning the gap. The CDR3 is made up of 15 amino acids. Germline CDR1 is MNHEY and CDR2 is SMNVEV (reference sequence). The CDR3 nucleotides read TGTGCCAGCAGTTTCCTCGCAGGGATTAACTATGGCTACACCTTC. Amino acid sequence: CASSFLAGINYGYTF.

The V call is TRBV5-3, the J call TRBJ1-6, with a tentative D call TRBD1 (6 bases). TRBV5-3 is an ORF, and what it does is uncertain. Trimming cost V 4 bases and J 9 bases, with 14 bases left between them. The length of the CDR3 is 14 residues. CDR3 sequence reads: CARSPDRTFSPLHF. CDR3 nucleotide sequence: TGTGCCAGAAGCCCAGACAGGACGTTTTCACCCCTCCACTTT.

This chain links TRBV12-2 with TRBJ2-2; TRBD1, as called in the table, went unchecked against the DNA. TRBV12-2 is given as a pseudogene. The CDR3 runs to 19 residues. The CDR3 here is CASRPPVTGGNLEAGELFF. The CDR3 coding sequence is TGTGCAAGTCGCCCCCCCGTGACAGGGGGTAATTTGGAGGCCGGGGAGCTGTTTTTT.

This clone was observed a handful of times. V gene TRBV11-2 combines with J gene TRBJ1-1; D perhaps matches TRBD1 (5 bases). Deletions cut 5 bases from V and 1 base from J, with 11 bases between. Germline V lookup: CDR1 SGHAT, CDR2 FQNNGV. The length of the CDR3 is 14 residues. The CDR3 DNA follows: TGTGCCAGCAGCCCCGGGGGGGGGAACACTGAAGCTTTCTTT. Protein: CASSPGGGNTEAFF.

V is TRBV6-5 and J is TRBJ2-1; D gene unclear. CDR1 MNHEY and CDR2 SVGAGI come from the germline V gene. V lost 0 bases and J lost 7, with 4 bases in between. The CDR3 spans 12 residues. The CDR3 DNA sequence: TGTGCCAGCAGTTACTCGTTAAATGAGCAGTTCTTC. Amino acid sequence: CASSYSLNEQFF.

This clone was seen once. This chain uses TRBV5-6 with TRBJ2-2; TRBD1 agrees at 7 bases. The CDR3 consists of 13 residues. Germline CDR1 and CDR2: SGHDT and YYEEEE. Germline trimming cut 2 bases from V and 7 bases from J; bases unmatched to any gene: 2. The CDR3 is CASSFSGGGELFF. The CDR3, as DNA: TGTGCCAGCAGCTTCTCAGGGGGCGGGGAGCTGTTTTTT.

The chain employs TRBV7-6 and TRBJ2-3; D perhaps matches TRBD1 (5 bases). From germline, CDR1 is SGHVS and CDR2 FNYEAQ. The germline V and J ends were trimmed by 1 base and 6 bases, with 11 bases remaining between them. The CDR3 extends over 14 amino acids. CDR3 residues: CASSLGRTMDTQYF. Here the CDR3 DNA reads TGTGCCAGCAGCTTAGGTCGGACAATGGATACGCAGTATTTT.

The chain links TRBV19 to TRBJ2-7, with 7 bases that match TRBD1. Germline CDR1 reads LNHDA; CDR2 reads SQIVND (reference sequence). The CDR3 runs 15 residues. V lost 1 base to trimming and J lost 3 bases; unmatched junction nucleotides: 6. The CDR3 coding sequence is TGTGCCAGTAGTATAGGACAGGGTCTATACTACGAGCAGTACTTC. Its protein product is CASSIGQGLYYEQYF.

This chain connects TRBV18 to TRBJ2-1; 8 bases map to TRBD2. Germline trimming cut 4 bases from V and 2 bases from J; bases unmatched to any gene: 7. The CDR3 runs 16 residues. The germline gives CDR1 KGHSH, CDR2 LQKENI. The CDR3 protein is CASSRIAGKTYNEQFF. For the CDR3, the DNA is TGTGCCAGCTCACGTATAGCGGGGAAAACCTACAATGAGCAGTTCTTC.

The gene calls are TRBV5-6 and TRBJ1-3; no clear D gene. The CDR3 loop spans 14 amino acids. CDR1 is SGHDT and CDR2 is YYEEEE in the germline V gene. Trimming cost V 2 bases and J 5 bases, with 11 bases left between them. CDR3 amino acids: CASSLGQYRNTIYF. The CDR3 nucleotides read TGTGCCAGCAGCTTAGGGCAGTACCGAAACACCATATATTTT.

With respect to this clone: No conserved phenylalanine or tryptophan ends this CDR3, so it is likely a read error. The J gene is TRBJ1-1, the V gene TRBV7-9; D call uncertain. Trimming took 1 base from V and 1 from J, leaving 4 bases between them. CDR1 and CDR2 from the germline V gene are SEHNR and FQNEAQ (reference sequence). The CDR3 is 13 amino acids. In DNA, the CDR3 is TGTGCCAGCAGCTTAGTTACGAACACTGAAGCTTTCTCT. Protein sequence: CASSLVTNTEAFS.

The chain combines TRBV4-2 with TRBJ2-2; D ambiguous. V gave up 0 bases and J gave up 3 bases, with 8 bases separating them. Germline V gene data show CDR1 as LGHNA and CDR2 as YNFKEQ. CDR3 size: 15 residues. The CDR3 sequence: CASSQEGQYTGELFF. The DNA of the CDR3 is TGTGCCAGCAGCCAAGAAGGTCAATACACCGGGGAGCTGTTTTTT.